This T cell receptor (beta chain) was sequenced in a study of shared clonotypes between healthy human individuals (dated by TCRdb to the early 2020s). In the study overall: The cohort included three men and a couple of women between 18 and 49 years of age. To estimate repertoire size and how much clonotypes are shared between individuals, the study performed deep sequencing of blood TCR repertoires from a few healthy adults. Different laboratories and diverse techniques were used to prepare libraries and sequence TCR repertoires, to increase sequencing depth and limit assay-specific biases. Each donor's leukapheresis produced roughly between roughly 0.85 and 9.5 billion PBMCs. On the study overall, not on this receptor specifically: Pairwise subsampling indicated that sequencing depth was expected to affect the degree of clonotype sharing among donors. The small number of donors limited the genetic and exposure-history diversity represented. Sampling was restricted to blood, and TCR repertoires in tissues likely differ from the TCR repertoires found in blood.

Using the deep immunoSEQ assay, TCR CDR3 regions were amplified from genomic DNA by multiplex PCR. Genomic DNA extracted from each cell subset was distributed evenly over all wells of several immunoSEQ 96-well plates, and each plate served as one replicate. For unsorted PBMC, 250 to 350 ng genomic DNA, equal to 25,000 to 35,000 T cell genomes, was loaded into each replicate PCR. Ten immunoSEQ deep assay plates were used to sequence the unsorted PBMC genomic DNA. The purified libraries were quantified using a Qubit 3.0 fluorometer, sized with a Bioanalyzer 2100, and then quantified again using the KAPA Library Quantification kit. Every immunoSEQ 96-well plate was sequenced on a dedicated single-read 150-cycle Illumina NextSeq 550 flow cell. The study's processing was this. Because the immunoSEQ output included only junctional sequences and no quality scores, the filtering could not be the same as the filtering used for full-length reads. To assign V/J genes and CDR3, sequences were annotated using PyIR, a Python wrapper for IgBLAST v1.9, with IMGT germline references. Any read was removed if the V/J assignment was weak (E-value above 1e-6), the CDR3 was missing, or the read contained stop codons, out-of-frame junctions, or ambiguous translated residues. A V3J clonotype was defined by an identical inferred V gene, J gene, and CDR3 amino acid sequence. Percentage overlap between repertoires was computed as shared unique clonotypes divided by the size of the smaller repertoire. Three approaches were used to assess repertoire richness: RTK rarefaction, the Chao1 estimator, and Recon v2.1 estimates of unobserved clonotypes. TCRdb obtained this table from immuneACCESS and retained in-frame rearrangements with V and J assigned. These tables miss some clones; where compared with another copy, unresolved V genes account for less than half of the shortfall, and the remainder is unexplained. The V and J calls and clone size are taken from that table; D and trimming were inferred from the DNA. The sample table contains approximately 480,000 clones; only one count was recorded for about 79% of them. The ten largest clones add up to approximately 12% of the sample.

The donors were healthy, HIV-negative adults who had no recently reported acute infections or vaccinations. All donors were Caucasian adults living in Nashville, Tennessee, USA. For unsorted samples, about 90 million PBMCs were counted and genomic DNA was extracted with the QIAamp DNA Blood Mini kit. Blood was obtained by leukapheresis, after which PBMCs were separated by Ficoll-Histopaque density gradient centrifugation and cryopreserved in liquid nitrogen vapor phase. For this clone: What antigen it recognizes has not been identified. No base-level quality is on record; no much larger clone is a single base apart.

The CDR3 covers 17 residues, taking in both the cysteine and the phenylalanine. The DNA shown is the 51-base CDR3, in frame from base 1. V is pared back by 3 bases and J by 7 bases, with 22 bases lying between the germline termini. CDR1 and CDR2 (KGHSH, LQKENI) derive from the germline V gene. Source material: PBMCs. The receptor's source is a woman aged 35 to 49 in good health. Some clones in this sample may be carry-over from other donors' samples. The chain is made from TRBV18 and TRBJ1-5, with TRBD1 perhaps the D gene, on 6 matching bases. The CDR3 region: CASSPVRRVEGGQPQHF. The sequenced DNA: TGTGCCAGCTCACCGGTACGCAGGGTCGAAGGGGGACAGCCCCAGCATTTT.